The text below deals with one T cell receptor beta chain. This clonotype was seen repeatedly, ten times or more. The clone's antigen remains unknown. No quality values exist for individual bases; no much larger clone is one base distant. The data are from a study of breast tumors, draining lymph nodes, adjacent tissues (dated by TCRdb to about 2016). Some background on the complete study: Breast cancer patients provided tumor, adjacent nontumor tissue and axillary lymph nodes, and the study compared the TCR beta repertoires across these three sources. In human breast cancer, the study set out to assess how tumor, surrounding tissue and draining lymph node repertoires relate to one another and whether T cells might be exchanged between them. General study outcomes and caveats: The similarity between tumor and nontumor tissue repertoires was significantly greater in luminal-like breast cancer than in basal-like breast cancer. The data were considered consistent with most tumor T cells being derived from the lymph node and subsequently expanding within tumor tissue. The study presented the conclusion that tumor T cells originate in lymph nodes as consistent with a hypothesis, not as something directly demonstrated. Tumor T-cell repertoires showed less diversity than lymph node repertoires and more diversity than nontumor tissue repertoires, and tumor T-cell repertoires showed preferential V and J gene usage.

The axillary draining lymph nodes of breast cancer patients were the source of the lymph node samples. CDR1 DFQATT and CDR2 SNEGSKA are derived from the germline V gene (reference sequence). The CDR3 contains 14 residues, cysteine and phenylalanine counted. Solely the CDR3 DNA is kept, with 42 bases framed from the first base. V is trimmed back by 3 bases and J by 5 bases, and the junction contains 7 bases that no gene match accounts for. Instrument used: Illumina HiSeq 2000. Multiplex PCR amplification was used to build the TCR beta chain libraries. The amplified TCR beta chain products were analyzed by high-throughput sequencing. The raw public data were reprocessed by TCRdb itself: fastp quality trimming at Q25, MiXCR clonotype calling, in-frame beta chains only. Rows with one shared CDR3 protein collapse into an entry with the most common genes and DNA. This sample comprises approximately 130,000 distinct CDR3 sequences, around 21% of them detected only once. The ten largest clones capture 2% to 2.5% of the sample.

The chain is assembled from TRBV20-1 and TRBJ2-3; 8 bases in the middle match TRBD2. The sequenced material came from axillary lymph node tissue. This receptor was taken from a female donor with breast cancer. Some clones in this sample may be carry-over from other donors' samples. The nucleotides are TGCAGTGCTAGTCCCCCAAGCGGGGGAGATACGCAGTATTTT. Translated, it reads CSASPPSGGDTQYF.